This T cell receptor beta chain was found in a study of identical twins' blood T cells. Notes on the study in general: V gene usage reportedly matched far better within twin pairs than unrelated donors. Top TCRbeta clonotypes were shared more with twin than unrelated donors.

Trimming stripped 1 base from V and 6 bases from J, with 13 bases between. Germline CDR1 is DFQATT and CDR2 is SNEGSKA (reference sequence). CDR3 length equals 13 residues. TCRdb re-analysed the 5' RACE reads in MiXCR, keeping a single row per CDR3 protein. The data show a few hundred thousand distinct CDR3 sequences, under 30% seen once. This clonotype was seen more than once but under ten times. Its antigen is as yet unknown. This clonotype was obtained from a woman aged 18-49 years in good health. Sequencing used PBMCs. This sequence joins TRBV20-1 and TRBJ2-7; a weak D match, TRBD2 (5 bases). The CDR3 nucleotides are TGCAGTGCTAGAGTACGGGGATACGGCGAGCAGTACTTC. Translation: CSARVRGYGEQYF.